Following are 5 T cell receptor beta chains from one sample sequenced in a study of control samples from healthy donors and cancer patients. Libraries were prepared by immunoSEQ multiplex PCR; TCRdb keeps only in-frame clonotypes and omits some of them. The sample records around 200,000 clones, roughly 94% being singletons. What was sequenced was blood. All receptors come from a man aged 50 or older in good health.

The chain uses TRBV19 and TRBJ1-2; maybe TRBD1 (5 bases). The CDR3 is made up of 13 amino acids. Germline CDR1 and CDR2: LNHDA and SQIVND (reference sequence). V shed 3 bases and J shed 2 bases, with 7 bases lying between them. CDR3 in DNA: TGTGCCAGTAGTATGGGGGGAAACTATGGCTACACCTTC. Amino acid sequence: CASSMGGNYGYTF.

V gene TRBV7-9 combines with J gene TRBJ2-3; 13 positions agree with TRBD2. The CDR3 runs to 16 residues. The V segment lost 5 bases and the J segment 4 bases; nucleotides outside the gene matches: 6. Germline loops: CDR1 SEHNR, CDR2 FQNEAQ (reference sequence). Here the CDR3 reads CASSLTSGGASDTQYF. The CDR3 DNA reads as TGTGCCAGCAGCCTTACTAGCGGGGGGGCTTCAGATACGCAGTATTTT.

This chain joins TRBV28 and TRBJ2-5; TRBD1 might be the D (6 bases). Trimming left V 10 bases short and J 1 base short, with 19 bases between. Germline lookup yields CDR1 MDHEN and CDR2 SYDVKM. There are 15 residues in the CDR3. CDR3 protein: CATNSFVGGQETQYF. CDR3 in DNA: TGTGCCACCAACAGTTTCGTAGGGGGCCAAGAGACCCAGTACTTC.

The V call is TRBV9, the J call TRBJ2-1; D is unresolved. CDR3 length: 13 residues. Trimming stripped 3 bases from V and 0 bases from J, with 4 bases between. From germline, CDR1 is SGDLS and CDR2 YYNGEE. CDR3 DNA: TGTGCCAGCAGCGGTTTCTCCTACAATGAGCAGTTCTTC. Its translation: CASSGFSYNEQFF.

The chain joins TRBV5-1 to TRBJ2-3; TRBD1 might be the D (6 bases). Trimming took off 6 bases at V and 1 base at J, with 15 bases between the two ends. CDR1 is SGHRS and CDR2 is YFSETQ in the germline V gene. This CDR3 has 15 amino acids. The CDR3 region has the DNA TGCGCCAGCACCCAGGGGTTCTCGGGCACAGATACGCAGTATTTT. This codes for CASTQGFSGTDTQYF.